These 7 T cell receptor beta chains came from one sample sequenced in a study of cytomegalovirus exposure and HLA in healthy donors. Amplification used 60 Vbeta primers and 13 Jbeta primers. Assay used: immunoSEQ multiplex PCR; TCRdb lists only in-frame clones, some missing. The table has about 140,000 clones, 82% seen once. Sequenced material: PBMCs. All receptors come from a woman aged 40 to 55 in good health and CMV-seronegative.

CDR3 region: CASSVDRGNYGYTF. The CDR3 DNA reads TGTGCCAGCAGCGTGGACAGGGGGAACTATGGCTACACCTTC. V gene TRBV7-3 combines with J gene TRBJ1-2, with 10 bases matching TRBD1. The CDR3 sequence is 14 residues long. Germline-derived CDR1 and CDR2 are SGHTA and FQGTGA. The ends lost 5 bases at V and 2 bases at J; junction bases unmatched: 2. Together with reference TRBV7-3 and TRBJ1-2, the CDR3 gives the full variable domain: GAGVSQTPSNKVTEKGKYVELRCDPISGHTALYWYRQSLGQGPEFLIYFQGTGAADDSGLPNDRFFAVRPEGSVSTLKIQRTERGDSAVYLCASSVDRGNYGYTFGSGTRLTVV.

This clone occurred once. The chain links TRBV27 to TRBJ2-4, with 7 bases matching TRBD1. CDR3 length: 15 amino acids. V was pared by 6 bases and J by 6 bases, with 11 bases of the junction left unmatched. Germline-derived CDR1 and CDR2 are MNHEY and SMNVEV (reference sequence). CDR3 amino acids: CASSVDQGVSNIQYF. The DNA for the CDR3 is TGTGCCAGCAGCGTCGACCAGGGGGTTTCAAACATTCAGTACTTC.

The V and J genes are TRBV2 and TRBJ1-5; 11 positions agree with TRBD1. The germline CDR1 and CDR2 sequences are SNHLY and FYNNEI. This CDR3 has 14 amino acids. The V segment lost 9 bases and the J segment 4 bases; nucleotides outside the gene matches: 5. As DNA, the CDR3 is TGTGCCAGTTACCGGGACAGGGGGAATCAGCCCCAGCATTTT. Amino acid sequence: CASYRDRGNQPQHF.

The genes are TRBV7-9 and TRBJ2-7, with 9 bases lining up with TRBD1. Germline loops: CDR1 SEHNR, CDR2 FQNEAQ (reference sequence). This CDR3 contains 15 residues. Trimming at V came to 6 bases and at J to 6 bases, leaving 12 bases not matched to a gene. CDR3 DNA sequence: TGTGCCAGCAGGGGGGCGCGGGACAGGGACTCCGAGCAGTACTTC. This encodes CASRGARDRDSEQYF.

The CDR3 region is CASSADRGRQETQYF. DNA for the CDR3: TGTGCCAGCAGCGCAGACAGGGGGCGGCAAGAGACCCAGTACTTC. The chain links TRBV7-3 to TRBJ2-5, with 10 bases aligning to TRBD1. Trimming at V came to 5 bases and at J to 2 bases, leaving 5 bases not matched to a gene. The CDR3 has 15 amino acids. Germline-derived CDR1 and CDR2 are SGHTA and FQGTGA.

This rearrangement joins TRBV19 to TRBJ2-1; 8 positions agree with TRBD1. With 4 bases clipped from V and 4 bases from J, the junction kept 0 bases outside the gene matches. The germline CDR1 and CDR2 sequences are LNHDA and SQIVND (reference sequence). This CDR3 has 13 residues. CDR3 bases: TGTGCCAGTAGTAGACAGGGGTACAATGAGCAGTTCTTC. Its translation: CASSRQGYNEQFF.

A word on this clone: The junction shows a germline mismatch at one end, possibly a read error. The CDR3 coding sequence is TGTGCCAGCTCACCAGCGGGGAACGCCGGGGAGCTGTTTTTT. Translating gives CASSPAGNAGELFF. This sequence joins TRBV18 and TRBJ2-2, with TRBD2 as a possible D gene (6 bases). The CDR3 spans 14 residues. The germline V gene has CDR1 KGHSH and CDR2 LQKENI.